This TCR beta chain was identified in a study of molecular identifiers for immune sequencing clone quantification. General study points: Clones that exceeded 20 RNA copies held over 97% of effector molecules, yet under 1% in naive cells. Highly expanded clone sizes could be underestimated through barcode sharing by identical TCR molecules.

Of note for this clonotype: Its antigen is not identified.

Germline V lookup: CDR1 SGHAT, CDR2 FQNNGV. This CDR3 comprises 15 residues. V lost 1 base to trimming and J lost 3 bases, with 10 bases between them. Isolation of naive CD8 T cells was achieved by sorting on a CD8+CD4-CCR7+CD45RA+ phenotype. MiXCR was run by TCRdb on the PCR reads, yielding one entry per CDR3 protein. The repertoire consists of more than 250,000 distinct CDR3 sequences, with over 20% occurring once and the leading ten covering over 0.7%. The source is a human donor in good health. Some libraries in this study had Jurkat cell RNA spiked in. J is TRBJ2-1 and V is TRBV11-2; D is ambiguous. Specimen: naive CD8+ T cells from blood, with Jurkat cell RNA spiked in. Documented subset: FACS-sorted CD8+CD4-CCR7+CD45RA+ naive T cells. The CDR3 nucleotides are TGTGCCAGCAGCTTAGTTCAGAAGAGCTACAATGAGCAGTTCTTC. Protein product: CASSLVQKSYNEQFF. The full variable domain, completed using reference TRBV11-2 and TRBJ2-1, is EAGVAQSPRYKIIEKRQSVAFWCNPISGHATLYWYQQILGQGPKLLIQFQNNGVVDDSQLPKDRFSAERLKGVDSTLKIQPAKLEDSAVYLCASSLVQKSYNEQFFGPGTRLTVL.